This T cell receptor (beta chain) came from a study of radiotherapy plus CTLA-4 blockade in lung cancer. Regarding the study as a whole: Among blood TCR repertoires after radiotherapy plus ipilimumab, tumor-derived clones expanded.

This CDR3 has 13 amino acids. Germline trimming cut 10 bases from V and 4 bases from J; bases unmatched to any gene: 8. From germline, CDR1 is MDHEN and CDR2 SYDVKM. Note on this clone: Its antigen is not known.

Some clones are missing from TCRdb's copy, which holds only in-frame ones; the method was immunoSEQ multiplex PCR. The table lists fewer than 35,000 clones, 70% to 75% of them singletons, with approximately 14% in the top ten. The material was peripheral blood, obtained from a patient treated with radiotherapy plus ipilimumab. The chain links TRBV28 to TRBJ1-2; TRBD1 matches at 8 bases. The TCR originated in a human donor with non-small cell lung cancer that progressed on radiotherapy plus ipilimumab. CDR3 sequence reads: CAIPGGFGYGYTF. CDR3 coding DNA: TGTGCCATCCCAGGGGGCTTTGGCTATGGCTACACCTTC.